This TCR beta chain was documented in a study of technical replicates of blood from a few donors. Data came from immunoSEQ multiplex PCR; TCRdb stores just in-frame clones and leaves some out. This table holds roughly 60,000 clones, 65% to 90% found once. The CDR3 extends over 16 amino acids. V was cut by 3 bases and J by 0 bases, with 11 bases left in between. Germline CDR1 reads SGHTA; CDR2 reads FQGNSA. The specimen was PBMCs. The chain employs TRBV7-2 and TRBJ1-4; a weak D match, TRBD1 (5 bases). The TCR was taken from a human donor in good health. Some clones in this sample may be carry-over from other donors' samples. The chain's CDR3 is CASSFSGTATNEKLFF. The DNA for the CDR3 is TGTGCCAGCAGCTTTTCGGGGACTGCAACTAATGAAAAACTGTTTTTT.